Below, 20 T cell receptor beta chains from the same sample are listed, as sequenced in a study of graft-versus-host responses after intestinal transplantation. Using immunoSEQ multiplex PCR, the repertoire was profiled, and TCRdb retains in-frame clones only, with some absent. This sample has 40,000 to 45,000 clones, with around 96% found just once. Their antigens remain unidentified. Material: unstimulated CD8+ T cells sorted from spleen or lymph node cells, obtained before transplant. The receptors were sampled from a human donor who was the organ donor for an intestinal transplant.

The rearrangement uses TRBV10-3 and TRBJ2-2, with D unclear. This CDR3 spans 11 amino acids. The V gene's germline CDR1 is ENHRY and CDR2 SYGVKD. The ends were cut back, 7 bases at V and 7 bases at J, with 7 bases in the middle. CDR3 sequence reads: CAIKVVGELFF. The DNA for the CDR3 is TGTGCCATCAAGGTGGTCGGGGAGCTGTTTTTT.

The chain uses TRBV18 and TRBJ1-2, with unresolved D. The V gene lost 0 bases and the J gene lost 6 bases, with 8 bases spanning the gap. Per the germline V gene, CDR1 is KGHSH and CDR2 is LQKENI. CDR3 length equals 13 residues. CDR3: CASSPPVFDGYTF. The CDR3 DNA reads TGTGCCAGCTCACCACCGGTTTTCGATGGCTACACCTTC.

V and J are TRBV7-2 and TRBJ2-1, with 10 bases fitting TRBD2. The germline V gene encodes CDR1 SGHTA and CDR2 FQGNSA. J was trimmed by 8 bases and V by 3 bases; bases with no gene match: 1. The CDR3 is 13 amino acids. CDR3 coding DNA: TGTGCCAGCAGCTTTAGCGGGGGGTATGAGCAGTTCTTC. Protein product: CASSFSGGYEQFF.

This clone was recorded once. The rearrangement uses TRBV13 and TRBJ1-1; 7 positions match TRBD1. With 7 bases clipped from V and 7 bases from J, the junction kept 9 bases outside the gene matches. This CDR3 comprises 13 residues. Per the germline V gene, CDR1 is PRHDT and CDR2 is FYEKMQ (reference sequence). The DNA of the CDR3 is TGTGCCAGCAATACCGACAGGGCCGTTGAAGCTTTCTTT. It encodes CASNTDRAVEAFF.

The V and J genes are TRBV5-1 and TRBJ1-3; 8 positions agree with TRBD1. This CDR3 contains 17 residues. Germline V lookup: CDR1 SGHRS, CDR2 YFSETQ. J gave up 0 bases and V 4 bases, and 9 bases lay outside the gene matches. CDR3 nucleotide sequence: TGCGCCAGCAGCCCAGGGGACAGGCCTGACTCTGGAAACACCATATATTTT. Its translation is CASSPGDRPDSGNTIYF.

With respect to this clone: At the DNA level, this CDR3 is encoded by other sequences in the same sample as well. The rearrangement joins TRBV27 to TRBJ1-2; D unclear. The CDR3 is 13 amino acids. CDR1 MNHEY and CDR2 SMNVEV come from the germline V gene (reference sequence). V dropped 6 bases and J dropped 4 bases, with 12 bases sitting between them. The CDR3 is CASRISIGYGYTF. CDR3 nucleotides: TGTGCCAGCAGGATCAGCATCGGCTATGGCTACACCTTC.

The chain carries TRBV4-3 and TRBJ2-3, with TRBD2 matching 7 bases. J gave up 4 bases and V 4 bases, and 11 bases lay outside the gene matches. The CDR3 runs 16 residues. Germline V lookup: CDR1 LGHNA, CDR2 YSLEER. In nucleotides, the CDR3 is TGCGCCAGCAGCCTTGGGTGGGGGGGAATCGCAGATACGCAGTATTTT. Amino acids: CASSLGWGGIADTQYF.

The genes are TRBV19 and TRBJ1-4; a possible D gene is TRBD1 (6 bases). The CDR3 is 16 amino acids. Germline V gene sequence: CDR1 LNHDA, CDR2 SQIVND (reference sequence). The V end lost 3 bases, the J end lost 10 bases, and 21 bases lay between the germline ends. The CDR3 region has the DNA TGTGCCAGTAGTATGAACCCGGGACACCCGTTTGGAAAACTGTTTTTT. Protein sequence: CASSMNPGHPFGKLFF.

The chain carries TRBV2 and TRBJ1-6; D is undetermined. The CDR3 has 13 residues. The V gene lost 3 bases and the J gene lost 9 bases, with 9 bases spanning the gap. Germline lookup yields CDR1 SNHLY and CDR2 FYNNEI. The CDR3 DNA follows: TGTGCCAGCAGTGACGGGAGGGTTTCACCCCTCCACTTT. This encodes CASSDGRVSPLHF.

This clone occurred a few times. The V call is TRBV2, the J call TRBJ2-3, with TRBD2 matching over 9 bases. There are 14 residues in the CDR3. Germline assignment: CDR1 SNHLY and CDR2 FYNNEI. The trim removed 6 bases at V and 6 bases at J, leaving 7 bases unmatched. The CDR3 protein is CASSESGGRDTQYF. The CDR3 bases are TGTGCCAGCAGCGAAAGCGGGGGGCGGGATACGCAGTATTTT.

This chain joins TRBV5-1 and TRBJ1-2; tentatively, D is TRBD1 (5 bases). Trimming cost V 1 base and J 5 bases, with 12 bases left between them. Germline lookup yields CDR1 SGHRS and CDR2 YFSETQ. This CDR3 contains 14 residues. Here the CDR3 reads CASSLLPGMYGYTF. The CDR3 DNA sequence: TGCGCCAGCAGCTTGCTCCCAGGGATGTATGGCTACACCTTC.

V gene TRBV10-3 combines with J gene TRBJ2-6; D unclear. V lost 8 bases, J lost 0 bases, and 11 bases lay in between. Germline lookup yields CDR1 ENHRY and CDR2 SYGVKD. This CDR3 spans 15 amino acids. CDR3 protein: CAIQPTRSGANVLTF. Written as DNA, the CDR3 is TGTGCCATCCAACCGACCCGCTCTGGGGCCAACGTCCTGACTTTC.

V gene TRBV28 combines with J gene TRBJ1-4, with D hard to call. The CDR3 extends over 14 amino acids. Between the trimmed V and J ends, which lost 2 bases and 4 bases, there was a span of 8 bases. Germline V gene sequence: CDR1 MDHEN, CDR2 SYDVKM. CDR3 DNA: TGTGCCAGCAGTTTAGGGCAGCTTAATGAAAAACTGTTTTTT. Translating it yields CASSLGQLNEKLFF. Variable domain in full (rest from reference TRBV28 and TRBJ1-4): DVKVTQSSRYLVKRTGEKVFLECVQDMDHENMFWYRQDPGLGLRLIYFSYDVKMKEKGDIPEGYSVSREKKERFSLILESASTNQTSMYLCASSLGQLNEKLFFGSGTQLSVL.

As DNA, the CDR3 is TGTGCCTGGAACCCCGGGACCCTCTATGGCTACACCTTC. Amino acids: CAWNPGTLYGYTF. The chain employs TRBV30 and TRBJ1-2; maybe TRBD1 (5 bases). Germline CDR1 and CDR2: GTSNPN and SVGIG (reference sequence). This CDR3 region has 13 residues. Between the trimmed V and J ends, which lost 4 bases and 4 bases, there was a span of 13 bases.

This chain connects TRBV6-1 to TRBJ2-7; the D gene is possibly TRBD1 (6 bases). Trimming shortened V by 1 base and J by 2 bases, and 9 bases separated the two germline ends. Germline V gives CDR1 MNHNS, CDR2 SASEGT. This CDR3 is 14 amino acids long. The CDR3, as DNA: TGTGCCAGCAGTGAAGTGACAGGCGCCTACGAGCAGTACTTC. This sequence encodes CASSEVTGAYEQYF.

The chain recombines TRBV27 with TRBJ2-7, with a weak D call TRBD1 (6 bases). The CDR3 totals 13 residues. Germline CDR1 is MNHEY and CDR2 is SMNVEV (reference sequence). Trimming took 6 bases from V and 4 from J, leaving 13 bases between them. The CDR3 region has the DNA TGTGCCAGCAGCTGGACAGTGGGGTACGAGCAGTACTTC. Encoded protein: CASSWTVGYEQYF.

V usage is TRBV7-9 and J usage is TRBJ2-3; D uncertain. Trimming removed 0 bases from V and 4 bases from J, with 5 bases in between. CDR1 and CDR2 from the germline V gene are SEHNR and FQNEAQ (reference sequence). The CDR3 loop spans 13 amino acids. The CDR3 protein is CASSLALPDTQYF. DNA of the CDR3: TGTGCCAGCAGCTTAGCGCTACCAGATACGCAGTATTTT.

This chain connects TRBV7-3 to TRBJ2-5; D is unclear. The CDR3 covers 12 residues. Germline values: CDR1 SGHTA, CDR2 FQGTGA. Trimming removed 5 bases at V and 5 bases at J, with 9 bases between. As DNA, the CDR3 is TGTGCCAGCAGCCTCCCCGGGGAGACCCAGTACTTC. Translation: CASSLPGETQYF.

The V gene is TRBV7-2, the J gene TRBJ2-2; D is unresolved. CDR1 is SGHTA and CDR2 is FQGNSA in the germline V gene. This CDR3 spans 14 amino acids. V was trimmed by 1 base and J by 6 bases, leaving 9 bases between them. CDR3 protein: CASSLVSDPGELFF. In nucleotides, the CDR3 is TGTGCCAGCAGCTTAGTCTCAGATCCCGGGGAGCTGTTTTTT.

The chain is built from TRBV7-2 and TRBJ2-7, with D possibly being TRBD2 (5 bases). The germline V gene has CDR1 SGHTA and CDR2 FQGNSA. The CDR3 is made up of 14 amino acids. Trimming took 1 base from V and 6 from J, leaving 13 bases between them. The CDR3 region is CASSLVGLGSEQYF. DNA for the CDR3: TGTGCCAGCAGCTTAGTGGGGTTAGGGAGCGAGCAGTACTTC.